This entry lists 3 T cell receptor beta chains sequenced from one sample in a study of blood T cell repertoires in COVID-19. Profiled with immunoSEQ multiplex PCR; TCRdb holds only in-frame clones, not every one. The sample lists approximately 140,000 clones, roughly 81% occurring once. Material: peripheral blood. The receptors come from a human donor with acute or convalescent COVID-19. The donor label of this sample is uncertain.

This clone was picked up a small number of times. The rearrangement joins TRBV7-2 to TRBJ2-6; TRBD2 aligns across 12 bases. V shed 4 bases, J shed 2 bases, and the junction held 0 bases outside the gene matches. CDR1 SGHTA and CDR2 FQGNSA come from the germline V gene. The CDR3 contains 16 residues. CDR3 in amino acids: CASSSSGGAGANVLTF. Here the CDR3 DNA reads TGTGCCAGCAGCTCTAGCGGGGGGGCTGGGGCCAACGTCCTGACTTTC.

A few counts support this clone. The chain has TRBV3-1 (or the pseudogene TRBV3-2) and TRBJ2-7; 8 bases line up with TRBD1. Per germline, CDR1 LGHDT and CDR2 YNNKEL (reference sequence). There are 14 residues in the CDR3. After removal of 4 bases from V and 2 bases from J, the junction contained 4 bases not matched to a gene. The CDR3 is CASSLGTGAYEQYF. The CDR3, as DNA: TGTGCCAGCAGCCTTGGGACAGGAGCCTACGAGCAGTACTTC.

The V call is TRBV9, the J call TRBJ1-6; D call uncertain. Germline V gene lookup returns CDR1 SGDLS and CDR2 YYNGEE. Trimming left V 3 bases short and J 1 base short, with 14 bases between. The CDR3 sequence is 17 residues long. The chain's CDR3 is CASSATGISSYNSPLHF. CDR3 nucleotides: TGTGCCAGCAGCGCCACCGGGATAAGTTCCTATAATTCACCCCTCCACTTT.